These T cell receptor beta chains were read from a single sample in a study of blood T cell repertoires in COVID-19. TCRdb's table, derived via immunoSEQ multiplex PCR, lists solely in-frame clones and lacks some. The data show 110,000 to 150,000 clones, around 84% seen once. The specimen was peripheral blood. The source of these receptors is a woman aged 50 to 65 with acute or convalescent COVID-19. CDR3s include the opening cysteine and the closing phenylalanine or tryptophan. D genes are given only for firm matches. Size tells how often a clone was seen (once, few, many) or the class of an expanded clone, and some rows leave it out.

d_call: NA; clone_size: NA; v_call: TRBV6-6; j_call: TRBJ1-2; cdr3_nt: TGTGCCAGCAGTTCCCCCGGTGGAGTCCTTAACTATGGCTACACCTTC; cdr3_aa: CASSSPGGVLNYGYTF
d_call: TRBD2; clone_size: NA; v_call: TRBV29-1; j_call: TRBJ2-5; cdr3_nt: TGCAGCGTTCGTGGGACTAGCGGGGGGGCGACGGAGACCCAGTACTTC; cdr3_aa: CSVRGTSGGATETQYF
d_call: NA; clone_size: NA; v_call: TRBV5-1; j_call: TRBJ2-7; cdr3_nt: TGCGCCAGCAGCTTGGATCTCACAGGTTCTAGCTCCTACGAGCAGTACTTC; cdr3_aa: CASSLDLTGSSSYEQYF
d_call: NA; clone_size: NA; v_call: TRBV18; j_call: TRBJ1-1; cdr3_nt: TGTGCCAGCTCACCAACGGCTCAGGGTCGCACTGAAGCTTTCTTT; cdr3_aa: CASSPTAQGRTEAFF
d_call: TRBD2; clone_size: NA; v_call: TRBV7-9; j_call: TRBJ2-7; cdr3_nt: TGTGCCAGCAGCTTAGTTCTGGCGGGGGGCTACTACGAGCAGTACTTC; cdr3_aa: CASSLVLAGGYYEQYF
d_call: NA; clone_size: NA; v_call: TRBV6-5; j_call: TRBJ1-3; cdr3_nt: TGTGCCAGCAGTTACCCCGGTGGAAACACCATATATTTT; cdr3_aa: CASSYPGGNTIYF
d_call: TRBD1; clone_size: few; v_call: TRBV20-1; j_call: TRBJ2-7; cdr3_nt: TGCAGTGCTAGTAGGGGGCTCTACGAGCAGTACTTC; cdr3_aa: CSASRGLYEQYF
d_call: NA; clone_size: NA; v_call: TRBV9; j_call: TRBJ1-3; cdr3_nt: TGTGCCAGCAGCGTAGATCCGGGTTCCGGAAACACCATATATTTT; cdr3_aa: CASSVDPGSGNTIYF
d_call: NA; clone_size: few; v_call: TRBV6-5; j_call: TRBJ1-1; cdr3_nt: TGTGCCAGCAGTTACGTCGGGGAGGGTGAAGCTTTCTTT; cdr3_aa: CASSYVGEGEAFF
d_call: TRBD1; clone_size: NA; v_call: TRBV6-6; j_call: TRBJ1-5; cdr3_nt: TGTGCCAGCAGTCGCCGTCCGGACAGGTGGGGATATAGCAATCAGCCCCAGCATTTT; cdr3_aa: CASSRRPDRWGYSNQPQHF
d_call: TRBD1; clone_size: few; v_call: TRBV5-5; j_call: TRBJ1-5; cdr3_nt: TGTGCCAGCAGCCTAACCGGGACAGGGAATCAGCCCCAGCATTTT; cdr3_aa: CASSLTGTGNQPQHF
d_call: NA; clone_size: NA; v_call: TRBV5-4; j_call: TRBJ1-2; cdr3_nt: TGTGCCAGCAGCGCGTCCGAGGAGCCTAACTATGGCTACACCTTC; cdr3_aa: CASSASEEPNYGYTF
d_call: NA; clone_size: NA; v_call: TRBV2; j_call: TRBJ1-5; cdr3_nt: TGTGCCAGCAGGGGCCCGTTGAATAGCAATCAGCCCCAGCATTTT; cdr3_aa: CASRGPLNSNQPQHF
d_call: TRBD1; clone_size: NA; v_call: TRBV5-6; j_call: TRBJ2-2; cdr3_nt: TGTGCCAGCAGCTTGGGGCAGGGGGCAGCCGGGGAGCTGTTTTTT; cdr3_aa: CASSLGQGAAGELFF
d_call: TRBD1; clone_size: NA; v_call: TRBV2; j_call: TRBJ2-7; cdr3_nt: TGTGCCAGCAATTTAGGACAGGGGGCCGCAGGATACGAGCAGTACTTC; cdr3_aa: CASNLGQGAAGYEQYF
d_call: NA; clone_size: NA; v_call: TRBV29-1; j_call: TRBJ2-2; cdr3_nt: TGCAGCGTTCTCCATGGGGGGAGCGGGGAGCTGTTTTTT; cdr3_aa: CSVLHGGSGELFF
d_call: TRBD2; clone_size: few; v_call: TRBV5-1; j_call: TRBJ2-1; cdr3_nt: TGCGCCAGCAGCTTGACTAGCGGGGCAAAGAATGAGCAGTTCTTC; cdr3_aa: CASSLTSGAKNEQFF
d_call: TRBD1; clone_size: few; v_call: TRBV6-2/TRBV6-3; j_call: TRBJ1-6; cdr3_nt: TGTGCCAGCAGCAAGGGACAGTATAATTCACCCCTCCACTTT; cdr3_aa: CASSKGQYNSPLHF
d_call: TRBD2; clone_size: once; v_call: TRBV7-2; j_call: TRBJ2-3; cdr3_nt: TGTGCCAGCAGCCCGGGGGGGGCGCGAGATACGCAGTATTTT; cdr3_aa: CASSPGGARDTQYF
d_call: TRBD1; clone_size: NA; v_call: TRBV7-9; j_call: TRBJ2-5; cdr3_nt: TGTGCCAGCAGCTTAGAGGGGGCCGGGGAGACCCAGTACTTC; cdr3_aa: CASSLEGAGETQYF
d_call: NA; clone_size: NA; v_call: TRBV19; j_call: TRBJ2-1; cdr3_nt: TGTGCCAGTACCGCGGGAGGAGGGGGCAATAATGAGCAGTTCTTC; cdr3_aa: CASTAGGGGNNEQFF
d_call: TRBD1; clone_size: NA; v_call: TRBV2; j_call: TRBJ1-2; cdr3_nt: TGTGCCAGCAGTCGAAGGGACAGGGGACACGGCTACACCTTC; cdr3_aa: CASSRRDRGHGYTF
d_call: NA; clone_size: NA; v_call: TRBV6-1; j_call: TRBJ1-2; cdr3_nt: TGTGCCAGCAGTGATTGGAGCCGGGGGAGCTACACCTTC; cdr3_aa: CASSDWSRGSYTF
d_call: NA; clone_size: once; v_call: TRBV28; j_call: TRBJ2-1; cdr3_nt: TGTGCCAGCAGTTACTATCCTTACAATGAGCAGTTCTTC; cdr3_aa: CASSYYPYNEQFF
d_call: TRBD1; clone_size: NA; v_call: TRBV19; j_call: TRBJ1-5; cdr3_nt: TGTGCCAGTAAAGGGACAGGACGCACTTCGTATAGCAATCAGCCCCAGCATTTT; cdr3_aa: CASKGTGRTSYSNQPQHF
d_call: TRBD2; clone_size: NA; v_call: TRBV7-9; j_call: TRBJ2-1; cdr3_nt: TGTGCCAGCAGGTTAAGTCTCCTAGCGGGCAATGAGCAGTTCTTC; cdr3_aa: CASRLSLLAGNEQFF
d_call: TRBD1; clone_size: NA; v_call: TRBV6-5; j_call: TRBJ2-7; cdr3_nt: TGTGCCAGCAGTTACGGACAGGAGACCTACGAGCAGTACTTC; cdr3_aa: CASSYGQETYEQYF
d_call: NA; clone_size: NA; v_call: TRBV27; j_call: TRBJ1-2; cdr3_nt: TGTGCCTGCCGTTGGCAGGGGATTCTGATCTTC; cdr3_aa: CACRWQGILIF
d_call: TRBD1; clone_size: NA; v_call: TRBV18; j_call: TRBJ1-2; cdr3_nt: TGTGCCAGCTCACCAGGGACAGGGGGCGAGGGCTACACCTTC; cdr3_aa: CASSPGTGGEGYTF
d_call: TRBD1; clone_size: NA; v_call: TRBV7-9; j_call: TRBJ2-5; cdr3_nt: TGTGCCAGCAGCTCGACAGGGGGCCAAGAGACCCAGTACTTC; cdr3_aa: CASSSTGGQETQYF
d_call: TRBD1; clone_size: NA; v_call: TRBV6-6; j_call: TRBJ1-5; cdr3_nt: TGTGCCAGCAGTTCTGAGACAGGGGGCCTTCAGCCCCAGCATTTT; cdr3_aa: CASSSETGGLQPQHF
d_call: NA; clone_size: few; v_call: TRBV4-2; j_call: TRBJ1-2; cdr3_nt: TGTGCCAGCAGCCAAGATCGGGGTGGCTACACCTTC; cdr3_aa: CASSQDRGGYTF
d_call: TRBD1; clone_size: NA; v_call: TRBV7-2; j_call: TRBJ2-5; cdr3_nt: TGTGCCAGCAGTTCCAGGCCTCGGACAGGGAACCTACAAGAGACCCAGTACTTC; cdr3_aa: CASSSRPRTGNLQETQYF
d_call: NA; clone_size: NA; v_call: TRBV6-5; j_call: TRBJ1-2; cdr3_nt: TGTGCCATCTTCGCGGGGGATGGCTACACCTTC; cdr3_aa: CAIFAGDGYTF
d_call: TRBD1; clone_size: NA; v_call: TRBV5-1; j_call: TRBJ2-7; cdr3_nt: TGCGCCAGCAGCTTTGGGGGACAGGGCTTCTACGAGCAGTACTTC; cdr3_aa: CASSFGGQGFYEQYF
d_call: TRBD1; clone_size: NA; v_call: TRBV12-5; j_call: TRBJ1-2; cdr3_nt: TGTGCTAGTGGTTTGGTAGCAGGGGGCGGCTACACCTTC; cdr3_aa: CASGLVAGGGYTF
d_call: NA; clone_size: NA; v_call: TRBV7-6; j_call: TRBJ1-5; cdr3_nt: TGTGCCAGCAGCCAGATGTCGGGGTTCAATCAGCCCCAGCATTTT; cdr3_aa: CASSQMSGFNQPQHF
d_call: NA; clone_size: few; v_call: TRBV6-6; j_call: TRBJ1-1; cdr3_nt: TGTGCCAGCAGCGAATCCGGACAGAGGAACACTGAAGCTTTCTTT; cdr3_aa: CASSESGQRNTEAFF
d_call: NA; clone_size: few; v_call: TRBV5-1; j_call: TRBJ1-6; cdr3_nt: TGCGCCAGCAGCCCAGAAGGGGTTCCACCCCTCCACTTT; cdr3_aa: CASSPEGVPPLHF
d_call: NA; clone_size: NA; v_call: TRBV7-2; j_call: TRBJ2-4; cdr3_nt: TGTGCCAGCAGCTTAACTGGGGAGCATCGGGTAGCCAAAAACATTCAGTACTTC; cdr3_aa: CASSLTGEHRVAKNIQYF
d_call: NA; clone_size: once; v_call: TRBV5-1; j_call: TRBJ1-1; cdr3_nt: TGCGCCAGCAGCTTACCCTCGGGGGGCAGTGAAGCTTTCTTT; cdr3_aa: CASSLPSGGSEAFF
d_call: NA; clone_size: NA; v_call: TRBV7-6; j_call: TRBJ1-5; cdr3_nt: TGTGCCAGCAGCTTGGGGCAGGCGCACCTCAATCAGCCCCAGCATTTT; cdr3_aa: CASSLGQAHLNQPQHF
d_call: NA; clone_size: NA; v_call: TRBV14; j_call: TRBJ1-1; cdr3_nt: TGTGCCAGCAGCCCTTGGAACACTGAAGCTTTCTTT; cdr3_aa: CASSPWNTEAFF
d_call: NA; clone_size: NA; v_call: TRBV28; j_call: TRBJ1-1; cdr3_nt: TGTGCCAGCAGCTCCGAAGGGGTAGGGAAAACTGAAGCTTTCTTT; cdr3_aa: CASSSEGVGKTEAFF
d_call: TRBD1; clone_size: NA; v_call: TRBV7-9; j_call: TRBJ1-1; cdr3_nt: TGTGCCAGCAGCTTTGGCAGGGGGCTTTCTGAAGCTTTCTTT; cdr3_aa: CASSFGRGLSEAFF
d_call: NA; clone_size: NA; v_call: TRBV25-1; j_call: TRBJ2-7; cdr3_nt: TGTGCCAGCAGTGAAGGGGCAGGAGCCCTCTACGAGCAGTACTTC; cdr3_aa: CASSEGAGALYEQYF